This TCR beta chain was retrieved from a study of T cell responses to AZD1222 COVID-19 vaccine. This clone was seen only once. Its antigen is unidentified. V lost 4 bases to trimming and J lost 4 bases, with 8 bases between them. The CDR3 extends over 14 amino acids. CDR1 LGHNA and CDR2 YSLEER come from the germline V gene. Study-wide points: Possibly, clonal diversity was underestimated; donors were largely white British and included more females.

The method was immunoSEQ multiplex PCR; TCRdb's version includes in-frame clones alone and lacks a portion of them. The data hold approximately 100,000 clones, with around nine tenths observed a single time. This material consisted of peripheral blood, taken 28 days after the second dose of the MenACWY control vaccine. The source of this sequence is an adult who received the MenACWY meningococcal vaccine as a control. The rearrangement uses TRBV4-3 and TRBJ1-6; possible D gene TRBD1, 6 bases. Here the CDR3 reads CASSPGQYNSPLHF. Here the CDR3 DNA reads TGCGCCAGCAGCCCGGGACAATATAATTCACCCCTCCACTTT.